The 3 T cell receptor beta chains presented below share a single source sample, sequenced in a study of graft-versus-host responses after intestinal transplantation. Only in-frame clones appear in the TCRdb table, and some are missing; sequencing was by immunoSEQ multiplex PCR. The top ten clones hold more than 2.5% of a sample with 55,000 to 70,000 clones, about 90% of them seen once. Specimen: PBMCs, collected around 120 days after intestinal transplantation. The receptor set was obtained from a human patient who received an intestinal transplant, so some T cells may come from the graft donor.

This clone was found a few times. This rearrangement joins TRBV7-2 to TRBJ2-1, with 10 bases identical to TRBD2. The CDR3 length is 16 residues. The ends lost 5 bases at V and 0 bases at J; junction bases unmatched: 4. Germline V gene lookup returns CDR1 SGHTA and CDR2 FQGNSA. The CDR3 protein is CASSPRTSGSYNEQFF. CDR3 bases: TGTGCCAGCAGCCCGAGGACTAGCGGCTCCTACAATGAGCAGTTCTTC.

The chain joins TRBV6-1 to TRBJ1-5, with TRBD1 identical over 7 bases. The V gene's germline CDR1 is MNHNS and CDR2 SASEGT. The V gene end was trimmed by 10 bases and the J gene end by 3 bases; junction bases not matched to a gene: 3. The length of the CDR3 is 12 residues. CDR3 loop: CAIDRANQPQHF. Here the CDR3 DNA reads TGTGCCATTGACAGGGCCAATCAGCCCCAGCATTTT.

The chain uses TRBV7-6 and TRBJ2-5; 12 positions match TRBD2. Unmatched junction bases numbered 11, after V lost 7 bases and J lost 2 bases. CDR3 length: 17 amino acids. CDR1 and CDR2 (germline): SGHVS, FNYEAQ. The CDR3 spells CASTIDRLAGDQETQYF. The CDR3 DNA reads TGTGCCAGCACTATCGATCGACTAGCGGGAGATCAAGAGACCCAGTACTTC.